What follows describes a single T cell receptor (beta chain). What it binds is unknown. This sample was included in a study of cytomegalovirus exposure and HLA in healthy donors. General study results and limits: Researchers reported in a later analysis that a missense DCLRE1C variant was tied to TCR beta V- and J-gene trimming. In an earlier analysis, most TCR beta V segments were productive about 90% or about 30% of the time.

V was pared by 1 base and J by 5 bases, with 9 bases between. The CDR3 contains 14 residues. Germline values: CDR1 SGHTA, CDR2 FQGNSA. PCR involved 60 Vbeta and 13 Jbeta primers. This table comes from immunoSEQ multiplex PCR, and its TCRdb copy is limited to in-frame clones, with some not included. The table shows roughly 150,000 clones, with roughly 82% occurring only once. This sequence joins TRBV7-2 and TRBJ2-1; D not certain. The sample taken for sequencing was PBMCs. The origin of this receptor is a male donor in good health and CMV-seronegative. The CDR3 sequence: CASSLVQFHNEQFF. In DNA, the CDR3 is TGTGCCAGCAGCTTAGTCCAGTTCCACAATGAGCAGTTCTTC.